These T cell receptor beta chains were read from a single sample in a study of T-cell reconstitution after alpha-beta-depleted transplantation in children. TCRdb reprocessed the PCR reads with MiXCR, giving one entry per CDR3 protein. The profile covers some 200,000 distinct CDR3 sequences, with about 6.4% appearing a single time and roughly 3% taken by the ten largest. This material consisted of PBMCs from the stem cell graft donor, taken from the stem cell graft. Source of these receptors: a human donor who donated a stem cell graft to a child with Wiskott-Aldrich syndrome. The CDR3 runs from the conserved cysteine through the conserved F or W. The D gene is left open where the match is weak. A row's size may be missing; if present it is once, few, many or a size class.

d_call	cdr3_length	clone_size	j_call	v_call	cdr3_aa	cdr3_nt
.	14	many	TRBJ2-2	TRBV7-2	CASSLRRNTGELFF	TGTGCCAGCAGCTTACGAAGGAACACCGGGGAGCTGTTTTTT
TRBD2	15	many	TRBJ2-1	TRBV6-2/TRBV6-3	CASSYSRESVDEQFF	TGTGCCAGCAGTTACTCGCGGGAGAGCGTCGATGAGCAGTTCTTC
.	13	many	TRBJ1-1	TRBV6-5	CASSYEGFTEAFF	TGTGCCAGCAGTTACGAGGGATTCACTGAAGCTTTCTTT
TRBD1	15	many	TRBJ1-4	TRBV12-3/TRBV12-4	CASSPDRVGFEKLFF	TGTGCCAGCAGCCCGGACAGGGTGGGATTCGAAAAACTGTTTTTT
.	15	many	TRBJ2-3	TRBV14	CASSQDLRSTDTQYF	TGTGCCAGCAGCCAAGATTTGCGGAGCACAGATACGCAGTATTTT
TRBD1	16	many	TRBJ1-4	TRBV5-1	CASSKTGGPTNEKLFF	TGCGCCAGCAGCAAGACAGGGGGCCCAACTAATGAAAAACTGTTTTTT
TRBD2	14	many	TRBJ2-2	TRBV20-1	CSARGRGGGGELFF	TGCAGTGCTAGAGGGCGGGGGGGCGGCGGGGAGCTGTTTTTT
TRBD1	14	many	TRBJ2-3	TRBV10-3	CAIKADRDTDTQYF	TGTGCCATCAAGGCCGACAGGGACACAGATACGCAGTATTTT
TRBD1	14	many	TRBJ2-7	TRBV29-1	CSVKPGQNSYEQYF	TGCAGCGTCAAACCGGGACAGAACTCCTACGAGCAGTACTTC
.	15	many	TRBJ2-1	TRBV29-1	CSVEGSGPAYNEQFF	TGCAGCGTTGAAGGCTCTGGGCCGGCCTACAATGAGCAGTTCTTC
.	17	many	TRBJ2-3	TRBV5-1	CASSLLGGADTTDTQYF	TGCGCCAGCAGCTTGTTGGGGGGCGCGGATACCACAGATACGCAGTATTTT
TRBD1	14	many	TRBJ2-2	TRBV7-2	CASSLDRYTGELFF	TGTGCCAGCAGCTTGGACAGGTACACCGGGGAGCTGTTTTTT
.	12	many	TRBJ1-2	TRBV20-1	CSASRGLGGYTF	TGCAGTGCTAGCAGGGGACTAGGAGGCTACACCTTC
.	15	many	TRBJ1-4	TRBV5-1	CASSSGPSDNEKLFF	TGCGCCAGCAGCTCCGGGCCCAGCGACAATGAAAAACTGTTTTTT
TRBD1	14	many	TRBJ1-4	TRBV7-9	CASISDRENEKLFF	TGTGCCAGCATCTCCGACAGGGAAAATGAAAAACTGTTTTTT
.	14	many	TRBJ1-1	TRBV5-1	CASSLQGGRTEAFF	TGCGCCAGCAGCTTGCAAGGGGGTCGGACTGAAGCTTTCTTT
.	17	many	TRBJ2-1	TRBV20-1	CSARAIGGGNSYNEQFF	TGCAGTGCTAGAGCCATAGGGGGAGGCAACTCCTACAATGAGCAGTTCTTC
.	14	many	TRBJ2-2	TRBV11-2	CASSPARRPGELFF	TGTGCCAGCAGCCCCGCTCGGAGACCCGGGGAGCTGTTTTTT
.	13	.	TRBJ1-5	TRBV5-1	CASSLDPDQPQHF	TGCGCCAGCAGCTTGGATCCCGATCAGCCCCAGCATTTT
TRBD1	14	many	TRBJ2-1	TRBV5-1	CASSPQGTYNEQFF	TGCGCCAGCAGTCCACAGGGGACCTACAATGAGCAGTTCTTC
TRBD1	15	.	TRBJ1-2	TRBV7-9	CASSLDPGGATGYTF	TGTGCCAGCAGCTTAGATCCAGGGGGCGCGACAGGCTACACCTTC
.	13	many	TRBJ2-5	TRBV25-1	CASSEYNQETQYF	TGTGCCAGCAGTGAATATAACCAAGAGACCCAGTACTTC
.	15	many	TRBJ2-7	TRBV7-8	CASSRVPDTSYEQYF	TGTGCCAGCAGCCGCGTCCCTGACACCTCCTACGAGCAGTACTTC
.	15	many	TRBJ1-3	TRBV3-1	CASSYQSYSGNTIYF	TGTGCCAGCAGTTACCAGTCCTATTCTGGAAACACCATATATTTT